Only one count was recorded for the clone carrying this T cell receptor beta chain. Its matching antigen is unknown. This table comes from immunoSEQ multiplex PCR, and its TCRdb copy is limited to in-frame clones, with some not included. The data hold 40,000 to 55,000 clones, with 80% observed a single time. The CDR3 consists of 14 residues. V was pared by 5 bases and J by 4 bases, with 5 bases of the junction left unmatched. Germline V gene lookup returns CDR1 KGHSH and CDR2 LQKENI. The source of the sample is a study of T cell responses to AZD1222 COVID-19 vaccine. Study in general: Pooled samples include second doses given at about 4 or 12 weeks. Findings of the study overall: At baseline, just five to seven AZD1222 recipients tested seropositive.

The sequence was collected from an adult in good health. This chain uses TRBV18 with TRBJ1-5; 7 bases align to TRBD1. Sequencing used peripheral blood, obtained on day 0 of AZD1222 vaccination. The CDR3 bases are TGTGCCAGCTCAGCTGGACAGGTGAATCAGCCCCAGCATTTT. Protein: CASSAGQVNQPQHF.